The 17 T cell receptor beta chains listed next were all sequenced from one sample in a study of OX40 agonist ivuxolimab in advanced cancers. The method was immunoSEQ multiplex PCR; TCRdb's version includes in-frame clones alone and lacks a portion of them. The sample records 14,000 or so clones, approximately 77% being singletons. Sample: CD4+ or CD8+ T cells sorted from blood, taken in a trial of the OX40 agonist ivuxolimab. The receptors come from an adult with an advanced solid tumor such as melanoma, head and neck, liver or kidney cancer.

The gene calls are TRBV11-2 and TRBJ2-1; TRBD1 matches at 8 bases. Germline CDR1 reads SGHAT; CDR2 reads FQNNGV. With V trimmed by 2 bases and J by 2 bases, 8 bases remained unmatched. The CDR3 length is 17 residues. The CDR3 protein is CASSLSPDRVPYNEQFF. CDR3 sequence (DNA): TGTGCCAGCAGCTTATCCCCGGACAGGGTTCCCTACAATGAGCAGTTCTTC.

This chain uses TRBV28 with TRBJ1-2; weak D call: TRBD1 (6 bases). The CDR3 loop spans 16 amino acids. Germline V gene sequence: CDR1 MDHEN, CDR2 SYDVKM. Trimming removed 7 bases at V and 2 bases at J, with 20 bases between. As DNA, the CDR3 is TGTGCCAGCACCCCTCGGAACGGGGGCATAAACTATGGCTACACCTTC. Amino acids: CASTPRNGGINYGYTF.

This chain connects TRBV27 to TRBJ2-5; D is tentatively TRBD1 or TRBD2 (5 bases each). Germline CDR1 MNHEY, CDR2 SMNVEV (reference sequence). This CDR3 has 16 amino acids. V lost 3 bases, J lost 5 bases, and 19 bases lay in between. CDR3 nucleotides: TGTGCCAGCAGTTTTTCCGGGGCAGCAGAGGGGGAGACCCAGTACTTC. Amino acids: CASSFSGAAEGETQYF.

The rearrangement joins TRBV5-1 to TRBJ2-6; the match to TRBD1 covers 8 bases. The length of the CDR3 is 20 residues. The J segment lost 0 bases and the V segment lost 5 bases, leaving 16 bases of the junction unmatched. The germline CDR1 and CDR2 sequences are SGHRS and YFSETQ. CDR3 sequence (DNA): TGCGCCAGCAGACCCGGGACAGGCCCAGGGGAATACTCTGGGGCCAACGTCCTGACTTTC. It yields the protein CASRPGTGPGEYSGANVLTF.

The rearrangement links TRBV11-2 to TRBJ1-1; possible D gene TRBD1, 5 bases. This CDR3 spans 13 amino acids. V shed 3 bases and J shed 5 bases, with 10 bases lying between them. Germline V gene sequence: CDR1 SGHAT, CDR2 FQNNGV. CDR3 sequence (DNA): TGTGCCAGCAGCTTTCAGGGCGGGACTGAAGCTTTCTTT. Translating gives CASSFQGGTEAFF.

This chain links TRBV6-5 with TRBJ2-3; D ambiguous. V shed 0 bases and J shed 2 bases, with 9 bases lying between them. The CDR3 covers 15 residues. In germline, CDR1 is MNHEY, CDR2 SVGAGI. The CDR3 sequence: CASSYSKGNTDTQYF. In DNA form, the CDR3 reads TGTGCCAGCAGTTACTCGAAAGGAAACACAGATACGCAGTATTTT.

The CDR3 bases are TGTGCCAGCAGCTTACCAGGGAACACTGAAGCTTTCTTT. Its translation: CASSLPGNTEAFF. The chain links TRBV7-8 to TRBJ1-1; D uncertain. CDR1 and CDR2 (germline): SGHVS, FQNEAQ. The CDR3 consists of 13 residues. Trimming cost V 2 bases and J 1 base, with 5 bases left between them.

The chain employs TRBV5-1 and TRBJ1-1; tentative D call: TRBD1 (5 bases). V lost 0 bases and J 4 bases, leaving 13 bases between the germline ends. The CDR3 consists of 15 residues. From germline, CDR1 is SGHRS and CDR2 YFSETQ. CDR3 sequence reads: CASSLARGIATEAFF. The CDR3 coding sequence is TGCGCCAGCAGCTTGGCCCGGGGGATTGCCACTGAAGCTTTCTTT. The complete variable domain, with remaining parts taken from reference TRBV5-1 and TRBJ1-1, reads KAGVTQTPRYLIKTRGQQVTLSCSPISGHRSVSWYQQTPGQGLQFLFEYFSETQRNKGNFPGRFSGRQFSNSRSEMNVSTLELGDSALYLCASSLARGIATEAFFGQGTRLTVV.

The rearrangement uses TRBV11-2 and TRBJ1-2; D is unresolved. The germline V and J ends were trimmed by 5 bases and 1 base, with 17 bases remaining between them. This CDR3 contains 16 residues. Germline V lookup: CDR1 SGHAT, CDR2 FQNNGV. The CDR3 DNA reads as TGTGCCAGCAGCACCAGACCTGGAACCCGTAACTATGGCTACACCTTC. Translating it yields CASSTRPGTRNYGYTF.

The chain uses TRBV9 and TRBJ2-7; 7 bases are shared with TRBD1. J gave up 5 bases and V 3 bases, and 5 bases lay outside the gene matches. Germline CDR1 reads SGDLS; CDR2 reads YYNGEE. The CDR3 contains 13 residues. CDR3 sequence reads: CASSARGPNEQYF. The CDR3 DNA reads as TGTGCCAGCAGCGCGAGGGGGCCAAACGAGCAGTACTTC.

The chain recombines TRBV5-1 with TRBJ2-7; the D is unclear. Per the germline V gene, CDR1 is SGHRS and CDR2 is YFSETQ. The CDR3 spans 12 residues. V dropped 4 bases and J dropped 0 bases, with 5 bases sitting between them. The chain's CDR3 is CASSPRSYEQYF. The CDR3 nucleotides are TGCGCCAGCAGCCCCCGCTCCTACGAGCAGTACTTC.

This rearrangement joins TRBV4-1 to TRBJ2-5, with D perhaps TRBD1 (6 bases). Germline V gene lookup returns CDR1 MGHRA and CDR2 YSYEKL. The CDR3 extends over 14 amino acids. Trimming took 3 bases from V and 0 from J, leaving 8 bases between them. CDR3 in amino acids: CASSQYRDQETQYF. The CDR3 coding sequence is TGCGCCAGCAGCCAGTACAGGGACCAAGAGACCCAGTACTTC.

This chain uses TRBV13 with TRBJ2-7; D may match TRBD1 or TRBD2 (5 bases each). V was trimmed by 8 bases and J by 6 bases, leaving 14 bases between them. This CDR3 has 12 amino acids. The germline V gene has CDR1 PRHDT and CDR2 FYEKMQ (reference sequence). The chain's CDR3 is CASGSPGTEQYF. CDR3 DNA: TGTGCCAGCGGCTCCCCAGGGACCGAGCAGTACTTC.

The chain couples TRBV5-4 to TRBJ2-3; no definite D call. CDR1 is SGHNT, CDR2 YYREEE, per germline (reference sequence). V lost 7 bases to trimming and J lost 2 bases, with 5 bases between them. This CDR3 spans 11 amino acids. DNA of the CDR3: TGTGCCAGCGGATACACAGATACGCAGTATTTT. Translated: CASGYTDTQYF.

The V and J genes are TRBV5-1 and TRBJ2-3; D unclear. The V gene lost 7 bases and the J gene lost 4 bases, with 13 bases spanning the gap. The CDR3 has 13 amino acids. Germline V gene data show CDR1 as SGHRS and CDR2 as YFSETQ. This chain's CDR3 is CASSSPNPDTQYF. In DNA form, the CDR3 reads TGCGCCAGCTCGTCCCCAAACCCAGATACGCAGTATTTT.

The sample holds a few counts of this clone. The J gene is TRBJ2-7, the V gene TRBV5-6, with D possibly matching TRBD2 (6 bases). Germline loops: CDR1 SGHDT, CDR2 YYEEEE. Trimming left V 6 bases short and J 0 bases short, with 25 bases between. This CDR3 region has 18 residues. The CDR3 DNA reads TGTGCCAGCACCGGTAGACTAGGGTATAATCAACTCTCCTACGAGCAGTACTTC. It translates to CASTGRLGYNQLSYEQYF.

In its sample, this clone was seen a few times. The rearrangement uses TRBV11-3 and TRBJ2-1; 11 bases are shared with TRBD1. The ends lost 2 bases at V and 0 bases at J; junction bases unmatched: 6. The CDR3 consists of 18 residues. CDR1 and CDR2 from the germline V gene are SGHNT and YENEEA. For the CDR3, the DNA is TGTGCCAGCAGCTTAATCTTCGGGACAGGGGGCTCCTACAATGAGCAGTTCTTC. Translation: CASSLIFGTGGSYNEQFF.